These 30 T cell receptor beta chains share one sample of origin, sequenced in a study of naive and memory T cell subsets. Both TRBC1 and TRBC2 were covered by a beta constant-region primer of two equimolar oligonucleotides. One entry per CDR3 protein, called by TCRdb with MiXCR from the UMI-ligation and nested PCR reads. Here the sample spans 140,000 to 150,000 distinct CDR3 sequences, approximately 15% being singletons. The specimen sequenced was naive CD4+ T cells from blood. The receptors come from a human donor in good health.

The rearrangement joins TRBV5-1 to TRBJ2-7, with D perhaps matching TRBD1 (6 bases). This CDR3 is built from 14 residues. CDR1 and CDR2 from the germline V gene are SGHRS and YFSETQ. V lost 8 bases, J lost 0 bases, and 15 bases lay in between. DNA for the CDR3: TGCGCCAGTAGTAGACAGGTGAGCTCCTACGAGCAGTACTTC. Its translation is CASSRQVSSYEQYF.

This chain links TRBV18 with TRBJ2-5; unclear D gene. Germline CDR1 KGHSH, CDR2 LQKENI. CDR3 length: 13 amino acids. Deletions cut 0 bases from V and 5 bases from J, with 7 bases between. Here the CDR3 reads CASSPPLRETQYF. The CDR3 DNA follows: TGTGCCAGCTCACCACCACTAAGGGAGACCCAGTACTTC.

The CDR3 nucleotides are TGCAGTGCAGCGATGAACACTGAAGCTTTCTTT. This codes for CSAAMNTEAFF. The chain employs TRBV20-1 and TRBJ1-1, with unresolved D. The CDR3 contains 11 residues. Germline CDR1 and CDR2: DFQATT and SNEGSKA (reference sequence). Trimming shortened V by 6 bases and J by 0 bases, and 5 bases separated the two germline ends.

This clonotype was detected a few times. V usage is TRBV12-3 or TRBV12-4 and J usage is TRBJ2-7; 9 bases match TRBD1. The V and J ends lost 3 bases and 5 bases, in that order; junction bases with no gene match: 14. The CDR3 loop spans 17 amino acids. CDR3 region: CASSFVQGARSADEQYF. Written as DNA, the CDR3 is TGTGCCAGCAGTTTTGTACAGGGGGCGCGTAGTGCGGACGAGCAGTACTTC.

This chain links TRBV28 with TRBJ1-1; the D is unclear. The CDR3 extends over 14 amino acids. The germline CDR1 and CDR2 sequences are MDHEN and SYDVKM. V was trimmed by 8 bases and J by 0 bases, leaving 13 bases between them. CDR3 in amino acids: CASRSMWLNTEAFF. Written as DNA, the CDR3 is TGTGCCAGCCGTTCGATGTGGTTGAACACTGAAGCTTTCTTT.

This clonotype was seen only a few times. The chain links TRBV6-5 to TRBJ1-2; 8 nucleotides match TRBD1. The CDR3 has 15 amino acids. V lost 2 bases, J lost 4 bases, and 6 bases stayed unmatched. The germline V gene has CDR1 MNHEY and CDR2 SVGAGI. CDR3 sequence reads: CASSYRDRGFYGYTF. The CDR3 region has the DNA TGTGCCAGCAGTTACCGAGACAGGGGTTTCTATGGCTACACCTTC.

In its sample, this clonotype was seen a few times. V is TRBV20-1 and J is TRBJ2-3, with D unclear. Per the germline V gene, CDR1 is DFQATT and CDR2 is SNEGSKA (reference sequence). The CDR3 extends over 14 amino acids. Trimming took off 1 base at V and 2 bases at J, with 10 bases between the two ends. The CDR3 here is CSARGGANTDTQYF. The CDR3 DNA reads as TGCAGTGCTAGAGGTGGAGCAAACACAGATACGCAGTATTTT.

J is TRBJ2-1 and V is TRBV3-1; the D gene is possibly TRBD2 (5 bases). Germline CDR1 reads LGHDT; CDR2 reads YNNKEL (reference sequence). V lost 2 bases and J lost 9, with 14 bases in between. The CDR3 runs to 14 residues. The CDR3 here is CASSQLASPGEQFF. The CDR3 bases are TGTGCCAGCAGCCAATTAGCGTCCCCAGGTGAGCAGTTCTTC.

The chain joins TRBV5-5 to TRBJ2-1, with D uncertain. Germline V CDR1 and CDR2: SGHKS, YYEKEE (reference sequence). This CDR3 has 12 amino acids. V was pared by 4 bases and J by 6 bases, with 8 bases between. CDR3 in DNA: TGTGCCAGCAGCCCCATGGCCAATGAGCAGTTCTTC. Translation gives CASSPMANEQFF. Full variable domain (missing parts from reference TRBV5-5 and TRBJ2-1): DAGVTQSPTHLIKTRGQQVTLRCSPISGHKSVSWYQQVLGQGPQFIFQYYEKEERGRGNFPDRFSARQFPNYSSELNVNALLLGDSALYLCASSPMANEQFFGPGTRLTVL.

This rearrangement joins TRBV6-5 to TRBJ2-7; D call uncertain. Germline assignment: CDR1 MNHEY and CDR2 SVGAGI. V lost 0 bases to trimming and J lost 5 bases, with 14 bases between them. The CDR3 is made up of 15 amino acids. CDR3 sequence (DNA): TGTGCCAGCAGTTACTCTCCAGAGAGTCGACACGAGCAGTACTTC. Translating gives CASSYSPESRHEQYF.

V usage is TRBV5-1 and J usage is TRBJ2-7, with 10 bases matching TRBD1. The CDR3 covers 14 residues. V shed 3 bases and J 5 bases; nucleotides not matched to a gene: 5. Per the germline V gene, CDR1 is SGHRS and CDR2 is YFSETQ. The CDR3 nucleotides read TGCGCCAGCAGCTCGGGACAGGGGAGCGACGAGCAGTACTTC. Protein product: CASSSGQGSDEQYF.

The table lists this clonotype with many counts. The chain recombines TRBV25-1 with TRBJ2-5, with 8 bases identical to TRBD2. Germline V lookup: CDR1 MGHDK, CDR2 SYGVNS. The CDR3 is 15 amino acids. V gave up 4 bases and J gave up 2 bases; unmatched junction bases: 6. This CDR3 reads CASSGAGLAQETQYF. The CDR3 DNA reads as TGTGCCAGCAGTGGGGCAGGACTAGCACAAGAGACCCAGTACTTC.

This clonotype was seen more than once but under ten times. This rearrangement joins TRBV30 to TRBJ1-2, with D uncertain. Trimming left V 1 base short and J 8 bases short, with 14 bases between. This CDR3 region has 13 residues. Germline lookup yields CDR1 GTSNPN and CDR2 SVGIG (reference sequence). The CDR3 DNA follows: TGTGCCTGGAGTGCGGGTATCTATGAGGGCTACACCTTC. This encodes CAWSAGIYEGYTF.

There are a few counts of this clonotype. The chain carries TRBV24-1 and TRBJ2-1, with 14 bases matching TRBD2. Unmatched junction bases numbered 0, after V lost 10 bases and J lost 2 bases. CDR3 size: 14 residues. Germline V gene sequence: CDR1 KGHDR, CDR2 SFDVKD. The CDR3 region has the DNA TGTGCCACGGGACTAGCGGGAGCCTACAATGAGCAGTTCTTC. It specifies CATGLAGAYNEQFF.

This clonotype occurred a few times. The genes are TRBV3-1 and TRBJ2-5; perhaps TRBD2 as D (5 bases). V lost 4 bases and J lost 0, with 15 bases in between. The germline gives CDR1 LGHDT, CDR2 YNNKEL (reference sequence). CDR3 size: 16 residues. The CDR3 loop reads CASSRGFTQYQETQYF. The CDR3 DNA sequence: TGTGCCAGCAGCCGCGGGTTTACCCAGTACCAAGAGACCCAGTACTTC.

This clonotype showed up many times. The chain recombines TRBV20-1 with TRBJ1-4; no definite D call. The CDR3 is 13 amino acids. The germline V and J ends were trimmed by 0 bases and 13 bases, with 15 bases remaining between them. The germline CDR1 and CDR2 sequences are DFQATT and SNEGSKA (reference sequence). The CDR3 DNA reads TGCAGTGCTAGAGATGGTAGGGCAATCCGACTGTTTTTT. Protein: CSARDGRAIRLFF.

The table lists this clonotype with a few counts. The V gene is TRBV7-2, the J gene TRBJ1-2, with D uncertain. V gave up 1 base and J gave up 7 bases, with 7 bases separating them. This CDR3 is 12 amino acids long. Germline V CDR1 and CDR2: SGHTA, FQGNSA. This CDR3 is CASSLVGFGYTF. Here the CDR3 DNA reads TGTGCCAGCAGCTTAGTAGGGTTTGGCTACACCTTC.

This clonotype was picked up a small number of times. The V call is TRBV15, the J call TRBJ1-1; D is perhaps TRBD1 (5 bases). Deletions cut 6 bases from V and 4 bases from J, with 18 bases between. The CDR3 contains 15 residues. CDR1 is LNHNV and CDR2 is YYDKDF in the germline V gene (reference sequence). Written as DNA, the CDR3 is TGTGCCACCAGGGGGGGAGCCCATAGAGCCACTGAAGCTTTCTTT. Its translation: CATRGGAHRATEAFF.

The chain carries TRBV30 and TRBJ2-5, with TRBD1 matching over 9 bases. The CDR3 has 13 residues. In germline, CDR1 is GTSNPN, CDR2 SVGIG (reference sequence). V gave up 1 base and J gave up 5 bases; unmatched junction bases: 2. In DNA, the CDR3 is TGTGCCTGGAGTGGGGACAGGGTGGAGACCCAGTACTTC. It translates to CAWSGDRVETQYF.

The gene calls are TRBV4-1 and TRBJ1-5, with D maybe TRBD1 (5 bases). There are 15 residues in the CDR3. Germline V lookup: CDR1 MGHRA, CDR2 YSYEKL. The V end was cut by 1 base, the J end by 4 bases, with 11 bases between. CDR3 sequence: CASSQGGRENQPQHF. In DNA, the CDR3 is TGCGCCAGCAGCCAAGGCGGCAGGGAAAATCAGCCCCAGCATTTT.

The gene calls are TRBV18 and TRBJ2-7; the D gene is possibly TRBD1 (5 bases). CDR1 KGHSH and CDR2 LQKENI come from the germline V gene. V lost 3 bases and J 5 bases, leaving 14 bases between the germline ends. This CDR3 has 14 residues. The CDR3 loop is CASSPPSRVHEQYF. CDR3 DNA: TGTGCCAGCTCACCTCCCTCCAGGGTCCACGAGCAGTACTTC.

The chain recombines TRBV12-3 or TRBV12-4 with TRBJ1-2; 8 nucleotides match TRBD1. The CDR3 length is 15 residues. The V and J ends lost 6 bases and 5 bases, in that order; junction bases with no gene match: 11. The CDR3 spells CASSFGQGGEYGYTF. CDR3 in DNA: TGTGCCAGCAGCTTCGGACAGGGTGGTGAATATGGCTACACCTTC.

This clonotype was picked up a small number of times. The chain carries TRBV12-3 or TRBV12-4 and TRBJ1-5; D gene ambiguous. The CDR3 spans 14 residues. Trimming took off 1 base at V and 3 bases at J, with 7 bases between the two ends. Here the CDR3 reads CASSLEQPNQPQHF. The CDR3 region has the DNA TGTGCCAGCAGTTTAGAACAACCCAATCAGCCCCAGCATTTT.

This clonotype has just a few counts. Since a much larger clone is just one base distant, this may be a read error. The chain combines TRBV14 with TRBJ2-7; D is uncertain. Trimming cost V 4 bases and J 3 bases, with 7 bases left between them. CDR1 and CDR2 (germline): SGHDN, FVKESK. This CDR3 comprises 12 residues. The CDR3 DNA reads as TGTGCCAGCAGCCCGAGCTTCTACGAGCAGTACTTC. Amino acid sequence: CASSPSFYEQYF.

CDR3 in amino acids: CSVHNPSFWDRALMETQYF. CDR3 bases: TGCAGCGTTCATAACCCGAGTTTCTGGGACAGGGCCCTGATGGAGACCCAGTACTTC. The chain couples TRBV29-1 to TRBJ2-5; 9 nucleotides line up with TRBD1. This CDR3 is built from 19 residues. V dropped 5 bases and J dropped 5; count of bases not matched to a gene: 24. Germline CDR1 is SQVTM and CDR2 is ANQGSEA.

The rearrangement links TRBV6-5 to TRBJ2-7; TRBD2 aligns across 10 bases. Germline CDR1 and CDR2: MNHEY and SVGAGI. V shed 5 bases and J 6 bases; nucleotides not matched to a gene: 19. The CDR3 spans 18 residues. The CDR3 coding sequence is TGTGCCAGCAGTCTCACCCCACTAACGCTAGCGGGAGCCTCCGAGCAGTACTTC. It translates to CASSLTPLTLAGASEQYF.

This clonotype was recorded a few times. The chain links TRBV20-1 to TRBJ1-1; D gene uncertain. The CDR3 has 13 residues. Per the germline V gene, CDR1 is DFQATT and CDR2 is SNEGSKA (reference sequence). Trimming left V 2 bases short and J 6 bases short, with 13 bases between. Written as DNA, the CDR3 is TGCAGTGCTAGATCCTCCTCACCCCCTGAAGCTTTCTTT. This codes for CSARSSSPPEAFF.

The CDR3 DNA reads as TGTGCCATCAGTGGTCGGGACAGCTATAATTCACCCCTCCACTTT. It yields the protein CAISGRDSYNSPLHF. The rearrangement links TRBV10-3 to TRBJ1-6; TRBD1 agrees at 7 bases. With V trimmed by 4 bases and J by 3 bases, 3 bases remained unmatched. The germline V gene has CDR1 ENHRY and CDR2 SYGVKD. The CDR3 runs to 15 residues.

The sample holds a few counts of this clonotype. V is TRBV29-1 and J is TRBJ1-1; no firm D call. V lost 7 bases to trimming and J lost 5 bases, with 17 bases between them. The V gene's germline CDR1 is SQVTM and CDR2 ANQGSEA. The CDR3 has 13 residues. The chain's CDR3 is CSALPQARTEAFF. The CDR3 DNA reads TGCAGCGCCTTACCCCAGGCGCGAACTGAAGCTTTCTTT.

This clonotype turned up a few times. The chain uses TRBV27 and TRBJ2-1; no clear D. The germline V gene encodes CDR1 MNHEY and CDR2 SMNVEV (reference sequence). Trimming removed 4 bases at V and 4 bases at J, with 14 bases between. The CDR3 sequence is 15 residues long. The CDR3 DNA sequence: TGTGCCAGCAGTTCAGAGGCGACGAGATACAATGAGCAGTTCTTC. This sequence encodes CASSSEATRYNEQFF.